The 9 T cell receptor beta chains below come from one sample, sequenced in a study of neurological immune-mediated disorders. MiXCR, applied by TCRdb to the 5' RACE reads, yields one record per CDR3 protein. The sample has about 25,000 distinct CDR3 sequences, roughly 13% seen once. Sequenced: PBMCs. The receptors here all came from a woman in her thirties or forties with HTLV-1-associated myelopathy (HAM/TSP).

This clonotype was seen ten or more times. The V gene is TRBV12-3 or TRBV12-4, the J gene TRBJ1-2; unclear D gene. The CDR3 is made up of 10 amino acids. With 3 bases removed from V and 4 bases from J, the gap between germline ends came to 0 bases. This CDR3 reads CASSFYGYTF. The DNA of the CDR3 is TGTGCCAGCAGTTTCTATGGCTACACCTTC.

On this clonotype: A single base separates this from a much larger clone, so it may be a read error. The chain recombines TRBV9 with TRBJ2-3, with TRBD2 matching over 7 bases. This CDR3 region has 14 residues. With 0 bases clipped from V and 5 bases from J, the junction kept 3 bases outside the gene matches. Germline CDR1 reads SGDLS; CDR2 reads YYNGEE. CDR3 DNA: TGTGCCAGCAGCGTAGCTGGGACTATAGATACGCAGTATTTT. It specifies CASSVAGTIDTQYF.

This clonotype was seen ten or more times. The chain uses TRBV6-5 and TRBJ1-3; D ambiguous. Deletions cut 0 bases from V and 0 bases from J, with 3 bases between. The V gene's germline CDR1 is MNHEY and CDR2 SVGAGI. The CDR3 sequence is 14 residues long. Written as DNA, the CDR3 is TGTGCCAGCAGTTACTCGGACTCTGGAAACACCATATATTTT. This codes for CASSYSDSGNTIYF.

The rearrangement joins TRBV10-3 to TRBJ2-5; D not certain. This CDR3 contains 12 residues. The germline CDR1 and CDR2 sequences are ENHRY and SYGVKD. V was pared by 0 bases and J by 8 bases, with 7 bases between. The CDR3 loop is CAISESLDTQYF. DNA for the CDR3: TGTGCCATCAGTGAGTCGTTGGATACCCAGTACTTC.

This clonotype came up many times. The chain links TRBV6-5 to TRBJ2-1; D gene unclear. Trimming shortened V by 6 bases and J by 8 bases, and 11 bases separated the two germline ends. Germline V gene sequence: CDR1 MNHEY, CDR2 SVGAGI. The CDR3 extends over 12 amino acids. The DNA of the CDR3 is TGTGCCAGCAGGCGAGGTGGGGATGAGCAGTTCTTC. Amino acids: CASRRGGDEQFF.

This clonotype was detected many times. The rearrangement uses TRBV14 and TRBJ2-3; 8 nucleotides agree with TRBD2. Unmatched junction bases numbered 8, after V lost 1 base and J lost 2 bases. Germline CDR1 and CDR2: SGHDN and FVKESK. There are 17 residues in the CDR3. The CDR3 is CASSQVRLAGTTDTQYF. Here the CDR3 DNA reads TGTGCCAGCAGCCAAGTACGGCTAGCGGGTACCACAGATACGCAGTATTTT. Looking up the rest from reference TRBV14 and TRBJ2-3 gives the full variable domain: EAGVTQFPSHSVIEKGQTVTLRCDPISGHDNLYWYRRVMGKEIKFLLHFVKESKQDESGMPNNRFLAERTGGTYSTLKVQPAELEDSGVYFCASSQVRLAGTTDTQYFGPGTRLTVL.

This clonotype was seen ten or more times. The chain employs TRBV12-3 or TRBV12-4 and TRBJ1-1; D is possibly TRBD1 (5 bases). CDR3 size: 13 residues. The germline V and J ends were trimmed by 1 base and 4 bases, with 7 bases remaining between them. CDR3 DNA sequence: TGTGCCAGCAGTTTAGTACAGGCCACTGAAGCTTTCTTT. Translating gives CASSLVQATEAFF.

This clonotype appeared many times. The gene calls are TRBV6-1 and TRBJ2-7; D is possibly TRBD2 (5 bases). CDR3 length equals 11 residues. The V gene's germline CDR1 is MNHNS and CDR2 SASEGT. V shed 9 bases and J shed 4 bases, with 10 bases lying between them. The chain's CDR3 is CASTRAYEQYF. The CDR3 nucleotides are TGTGCCAGTACGAGGGCGTACGAGCAGTACTTC.

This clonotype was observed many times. This CDR3 is CASNFGGSGGVRNIQYF. As DNA, the CDR3 is TGTGCCAGCAACTTTGGGGGCAGCGGGGGGGTCAGAAACATTCAGTACTTC. The chain is built from TRBV5-4 and TRBJ2-4, with 10 bases fitting TRBD2. The CDR3 has 17 amino acids. J gave up 6 bases and V 6 bases, and 15 bases lay outside the gene matches. Germline V lookup: CDR1 SGHNT, CDR2 YYREEE (reference sequence).